The 2 T cell receptor beta chains below were found in one sample sequenced in a study of OX40 agonist ivuxolimab in advanced cancers. Method: immunoSEQ multiplex PCR; TCRdb's copy keeps in-frame clones and lacks some. The data contain tens of thousands of clones, around 87% of them seen just once; the ten biggest clones take up around 0.31%. This material consisted of CD4+ or CD8+ T cells sorted from blood, taken in a trial of the OX40 agonist ivuxolimab. These receptors all stem from an adult with an advanced solid tumor such as melanoma, head and neck, liver or kidney cancer.

The chain employs TRBV19 and TRBJ1-1; D remains unclear. V was cut by 4 bases and J by 3 bases, with 9 bases left in between. This CDR3 region has 13 residues. Germline V CDR1 and CDR2: LNHDA, SQIVND (reference sequence). CDR3 sequence: CASSTLLDTEAFF. CDR3 sequence (DNA): TGTGCCAGTAGTACACTTCTGGACACTGAAGCTTTCTTT.

J is TRBJ1-2 and V is TRBV5-4; unclear D gene. The V end was cut by 4 bases, the J end by 4 bases, with 20 bases between. Per the germline V gene, CDR1 is SGHNT and CDR2 is YYREEE (reference sequence). The CDR3 is 16 amino acids. The CDR3 region is CASSPEGYANPYGYTF. In nucleotides, the CDR3 is TGTGCCAGCAGCCCGGAGGGATACGCCAACCCCTATGGCTACACCTTC.